These 10 T cell receptor beta chains were all obtained from the same sample, sequenced in a study of blood T cell repertoires in COVID-19. The assay was immunoSEQ multiplex PCR, and TCRdb's table has in-frame clones only and misses some. The sample consists of 210,000 or so clones, about 82% of them appearing once. The sequenced material came from peripheral blood. The receptors were gathered from a woman of 80 years or more with acute or convalescent COVID-19.

The J gene is TRBJ1-2, the V gene TRBV4-3; 8 bases map to TRBD1. The germline V gene has CDR1 LGHNA and CDR2 YSLEER. The CDR3 is 16 amino acids. Unmatched junction bases numbered 7, after V lost 1 base and J lost 3 bases. CDR3 residues: CASSQVGRGQDYGYTF. In DNA, the CDR3 is TGCGCCAGCAGCCAAGTGGGCAGGGGACAGGACTATGGCTACACCTTC.

V and J are TRBV5-6 and TRBJ1-2, with 10 bases aligning to TRBD1. Germline V lookup: CDR1 SGHDT, CDR2 YYEEEE. The CDR3 extends over 15 amino acids. V lost 5 bases and J lost 5; bases outside the gene matches: 9. The CDR3 sequence: CASRAGTGEGYGYTF. The CDR3 bases are TGTGCCAGCAGGGCCGGGACAGGGGAGGGTTATGGCTACACCTTC.

The rearrangement uses TRBV3-1 (or the pseudogene TRBV3-2) and TRBJ1-1, with 7 bases that match TRBD1. With V trimmed by 5 bases and J by 7 bases, 10 bases remained unmatched. CDR1 is LGHDT, CDR2 YNNKEL, per germline (reference sequence). The CDR3 runs 14 residues. DNA for the CDR3: TGTGCCAGCAGCTACCTCGACAGGGAAAGTGAAGCTTTCTTT. As protein: CASSYLDRESEAFF.

In this sample, this clone turned up a few times. V and J are TRBV5-4 and TRBJ1-2; 11 bases map to TRBD1. Germline CDR1 SGHNT, CDR2 YYREEE (reference sequence). V shed 4 bases, J shed 3 bases, and the junction held 2 bases outside the gene matches. The CDR3 is made up of 14 amino acids. This CDR3 reads CASSPGQGDYGYTF. The DNA for the CDR3 is TGTGCCAGCAGCCCGGGACAGGGGGACTATGGCTACACCTTC. The whole variable domain, filled in from reference TRBV5-4 and TRBJ1-2, reads ETGVTQSPTHLIKTRGQQVTLRCSSQSGHNTVSWYQQALGQGPQFIFQYYREEENGRGNFPPRFSGLQFPNYSSELNVNALELDDSALYLCASSPGQGDYGYTFGSGTRLTVV.

This clone was seen once. The rearrangement uses TRBV19 and TRBJ1-5; D ambiguous. Germline CDR1 reads LNHDA; CDR2 reads SQIVND (reference sequence). The CDR3 is 14 amino acids. Between the trimmed V and J ends, which lost 11 bases and 4 bases, there was a span of 18 bases. The DNA for the CDR3 is TGTGCCTCTCAGTCCGGGGTCAGAAATCAGCCCCAGCATTTT. Translation: CASQSGVRNQPQHF.

This sequence joins TRBV6-5 and TRBJ1-3, with D uncertain. V was pared by 2 bases and J by 4 bases, with 15 bases between. The CDR3 consists of 16 residues. Germline V gives CDR1 MNHEY, CDR2 SVGAGI. Here the CDR3 DNA reads TGTGCCAGCAGTTACGGTCTCCCCAGTTCCGGAAACACCATATATTTT. The encoded protein is CASSYGLPSSGNTIYF.

This clone was found many times. The rearrangement links TRBV30 to TRBJ1-5, with TRBD1 as a possible D gene (6 bases). The CDR3 covers 13 residues. Germline lookup yields CDR1 GTSNPN and CDR2 SVGIG (reference sequence). V was cut by 2 bases and J by 7 bases, with 12 bases left in between. The CDR3 reads CAWSRQGNQPQHF. As DNA, the CDR3 is TGTGCCTGGAGTAGGCAGGGGAACCAGCCCCAGCATTTT.

V is TRBV5-6 and J is TRBJ1-2, with 7 bases that match TRBD1. The CDR3 has 14 residues. The V segment lost 0 bases and the J segment 6 bases; nucleotides outside the gene matches: 5. Germline CDR1 is SGHDT and CDR2 is YYEEEE. CDR3: CASSLGRQGHGYTF. In nucleotides, the CDR3 is TGTGCCAGCAGCTTGGGGCGACAGGGCCATGGCTACACCTTC.

The chain links TRBV7-8 to TRBJ1-5; D is unresolved. With 4 bases removed from V and 5 bases from J, the gap between germline ends came to 12 bases. Germline CDR1 reads SGHVS; CDR2 reads FQNEAQ. The CDR3 length is 14 residues. CDR3 in DNA: TGTGCCAGCAGCTACGGACGGCGGGATCAGCCCCAGCATTTT. Its protein product is CASSYGRRDQPQHF.

This chain links TRBV7-9 with TRBJ2-5, with 14 bases fitting TRBD2. V was clipped by 4 bases and J by 7 bases; unmatched bases: 8. The germline V gene encodes CDR1 SEHNR and CDR2 FQNEAQ (reference sequence). This CDR3 has 16 residues. Here the CDR3 reads CASSSGPTSGRVTQYF. The DNA of the CDR3 is TGTGCCAGCAGCTCCGGCCCGACTAGCGGGAGGGTGACCCAGTACTTC.